This T cell receptor (beta chain) was recovered during a study of breast tumors, draining lymph nodes, adjacent tissues. The CDR3 has 15 amino acids. V was trimmed by 0 bases and J by 2 bases, leaving 11 bases between them. Per the germline V gene, CDR1 is LNHNV and CDR2 is YYDKDF (reference sequence). By its share, this clonotype is medium-sized. The antigen remains unidentified. Study-wide results and caveats: The lymph node origin of tumor T cells was framed as consistent with a hypothesis, not demonstrated. The data were judged consistent with most tumor T cells coming from lymph node and expanding in tumor. Compared with basal-like, luminal-like tumors shared significantly more repertoire with nontumor tissue. Tumor TCR diversity was below lymph nodes but above nontumor tissue.

TCRdb processed the multiplex PCR reads anew with MiXCR; each CDR3 protein has one entry. This table has roughly 14,000 distinct CDR3 sequences, roughly 52% appearing once. Material for sequencing was tumor-adjacent breast tissue. This receptor was identified in a female donor with breast cancer. Some clones in this sample may be carry-over from other donors' samples. This sequence joins TRBV15 and TRBJ2-7, with unresolved D. DNA of the CDR3: TGTGCCACCAGCAGAGATCAGCGCTACGCCTACGAGCAGTACTTC. Residues: CATSRDQRYAYEQYF.